This T cell receptor (beta chain) is from a study of T cell responses to AZD1222 COVID-19 vaccine. Study conclusions and caveats: Regions 160-218 and 743-854 held dominance among vaccine-associated CD4 TCRs, which spanned spike.

Trimming pared 5 bases from V and 1 base from J, leaving 13 bases between. The CDR3 extends over 15 amino acids. Per germline, CDR1 SGHTA and CDR2 FQGNSA. The protocol was immunoSEQ multiplex PCR, while the TCRdb copy is restricted to in-frame clones and leaves out a portion. Of roughly 150,000 clones detected, 80% to 95% appear once; the ten largest clones hold 1.5% to 2%. About this clone: Its matching antigen is unknown.

The chain couples TRBV7-2 to TRBJ2-3; weak D call: TRBD2 (6 bases). This clonotype was obtained from an adult in good health. The material was peripheral blood, obtained on day 0 of AZD1222 vaccination. The chain's CDR3 is CASSPRTIRTDTQYF. DNA for the CDR3: TGTGCCAGCAGCCCGCGGACTATCCGCACAGATACGCAGTATTTT.